This T cell receptor beta chain was retrieved from a study of T cell responses to AZD1222 COVID-19 vaccine. This CDR3 comprises 16 residues. The V and J ends lost 4 bases and 1 base, in that order; junction bases with no gene match: 9. Germline V gene data show CDR1 as SGHTS and CDR2 as YDEGEE. This table comes from immunoSEQ multiplex PCR, and its TCRdb copy is limited to in-frame clones, with some not included. The repertoire holds roughly 110,000 clones, with roughly 87% as singletons. Findings of the study overall: Across spike, vaccine-associated CD4 TCRs were found, dominant at 160-218 and 743-854. Spike-specific TCR repertoires showed rising breadth and depth after two AZD1222 doses. Repertoire sampling happened only post peak T cell response. Females outnumbered males among donors, who were mostly white British; clonal diversity was possibly underestimated.

Note on this clone: What it recognizes is unknown.

This chain joins TRBV5-8 and TRBJ2-5, with TRBD2 matching 8 bases. The source is an adult who received the AZD1222 COVID-19 vaccine. Sample: peripheral blood, taken 28 days after the second AZD1222 dose. CDR3 sequence: CASSGRAGLGQETQYF. The CDR3 region has the DNA TGTGCCAGCAGCGGGAGGGCGGGACTAGGCCAAGAGACCCAGTACTTC.